The 2 T cell receptor beta chains presented below share a single source sample, sequenced in a study of T cell responses to AZD1222 COVID-19 vaccine (dated by TCRdb to the early 2020s). Library generation was performed with the immunoSEQ multiplex PCR assay. TCRdb took this table from immuneACCESS and kept in-frame rearrangements with V and J called. Such tables lack part of the clones; where checked against another copy, unresolved V genes explain under half of the gap, and the rest is unexplained. This sample comprises about 150,000 clones, 90% of them detected only once. 1.5% of the sample is in the top ten clones. The time point label on this specimen signifies: about 28 days (+/-7) after the second vaccine dose. The material sequenced was peripheral blood, taken 28 days after the second AZD1222 dose. The receptors come from an adult who received the AZD1222 COVID-19 vaccine.

The rearrangement uses TRBV5-4 and TRBJ2-2, with 8 bases aligning to TRBD2. V dropped 7 bases and J dropped 5; count of bases not matched to a gene: 7. Germline V gene lookup returns CDR1 SGHNT and CDR2 YYREEE (reference sequence). This CDR3 has 14 residues. In DNA, the CDR3 is TGTGCCAGCTGGACCGGGACTAGTACCGGGGAGCTGTTTTTT. Protein sequence: CASWTGTSTGELFF.

This clone was observed a handful of times. The genes are TRBV4-2 and TRBJ2-7; 10 nucleotides align to TRBD1. This CDR3 has 15 residues. Per the germline V gene, CDR1 is LGHNA and CDR2 is YNFKEQ. Trimming removed 4 bases from V and 1 base from J; junction bases left unmatched: 4. DNA for the CDR3: TGTGCCAGCAGCCGTACGGGACAGGGGTCCTACGAGCAGTACTTC. Amino acid sequence: CASSRTGQGSYEQYF.